What follows is one T cell receptor (beta chain) and its context. Its antigen is still unknown. This sample was taken from a study of T cell repertoires in cytomegalovirus infection. Looking at the study overall: In the study, CMV epitopes included recently identified HLA-C-restricted and well-studied HLA-B-restricted ones. Evidence of both CMV infection and a matching HLA type came from public TCR beta signatures.

TCRdb re-derived calls from the reads in MiXCR, one entry per CDR3 protein. The sample lists approximately 110,000 distinct CDR3 sequences, about 31% occurring once. Broader study findings: Summed frequency of public TCR beta families distinguished CMV carriers with the relevant HLA. In two of eight donors, the top clonotype was HLA-C-restricted CMV-specific.

This specimen consisted of CD8+ T cells from cultured PBMCs, obtained from culture after CMV antigen stimulation. This receptor was obtained from a human donor in good health (CMV status not recorded). Some clones in this sample may be carry-over from other donors' samples.

Here the CDR3 reads CASSPTGAYEQYF. Here the CDR3 DNA reads TGTGCCAGCAGCCCGACAGGGGCGTACGAGCAGTACTTC. The rearrangement joins TRBV7-6 to TRBJ2-7; 8 bases align to TRBD1. J was trimmed by 4 bases and V by 5 bases; bases with no gene match: 4. This CDR3 has 13 amino acids. Per germline, CDR1 SGHVS and CDR2 FNYEAQ.